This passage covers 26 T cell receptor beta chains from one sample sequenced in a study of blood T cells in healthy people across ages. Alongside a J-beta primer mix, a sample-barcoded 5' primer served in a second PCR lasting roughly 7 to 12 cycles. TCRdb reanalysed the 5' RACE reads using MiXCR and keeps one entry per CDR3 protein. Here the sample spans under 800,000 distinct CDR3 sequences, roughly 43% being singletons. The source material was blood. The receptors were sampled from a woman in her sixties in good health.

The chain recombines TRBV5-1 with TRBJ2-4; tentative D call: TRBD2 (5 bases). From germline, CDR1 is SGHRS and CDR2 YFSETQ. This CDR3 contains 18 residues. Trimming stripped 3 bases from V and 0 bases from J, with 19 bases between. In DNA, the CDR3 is TGCGCCAGCAGCTCGACGGAGGATCGAATACTAGCCAAAAACATTCAGTACTTC. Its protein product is CASSSTEDRILAKNIQYF.

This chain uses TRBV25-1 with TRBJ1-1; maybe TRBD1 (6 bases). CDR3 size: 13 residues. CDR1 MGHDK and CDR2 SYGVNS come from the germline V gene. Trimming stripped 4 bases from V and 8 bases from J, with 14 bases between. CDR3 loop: CASSGLSGHEAFF. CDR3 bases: TGTGCCAGCAGTGGACTATCGGGACACGAAGCTTTCTTT.

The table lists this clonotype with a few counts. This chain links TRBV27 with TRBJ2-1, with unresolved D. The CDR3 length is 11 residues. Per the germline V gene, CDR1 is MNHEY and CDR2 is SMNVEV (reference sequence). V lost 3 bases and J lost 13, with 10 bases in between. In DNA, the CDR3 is TGTGCCAGCAGTTTTCGAGAGACCCAGTTCTTC. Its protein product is CASSFRETQFF.

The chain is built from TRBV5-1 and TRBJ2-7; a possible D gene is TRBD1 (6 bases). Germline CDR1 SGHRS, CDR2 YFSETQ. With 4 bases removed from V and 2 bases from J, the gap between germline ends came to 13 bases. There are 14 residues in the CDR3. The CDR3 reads CASSQGMGPYEQYF. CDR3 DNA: TGCGCCAGCAGCCAGGGGATGGGGCCCTACGAGCAGTACTTC.

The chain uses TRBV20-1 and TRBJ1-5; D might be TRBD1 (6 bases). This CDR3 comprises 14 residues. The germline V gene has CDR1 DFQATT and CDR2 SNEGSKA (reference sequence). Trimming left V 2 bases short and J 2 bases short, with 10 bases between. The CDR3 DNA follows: TGCAGTGCTAGACAGGGGTCCGGCAATCAGCCCCAGCATTTT. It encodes CSARQGSGNQPQHF.

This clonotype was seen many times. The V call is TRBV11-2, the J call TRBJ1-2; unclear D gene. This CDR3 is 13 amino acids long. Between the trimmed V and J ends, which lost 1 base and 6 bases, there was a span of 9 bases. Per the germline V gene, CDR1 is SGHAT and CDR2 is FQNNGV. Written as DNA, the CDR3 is TGTGCCAGCAGCTTAGGGCAGGCCAATGGCTACACCTTC. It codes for CASSLGQANGYTF.

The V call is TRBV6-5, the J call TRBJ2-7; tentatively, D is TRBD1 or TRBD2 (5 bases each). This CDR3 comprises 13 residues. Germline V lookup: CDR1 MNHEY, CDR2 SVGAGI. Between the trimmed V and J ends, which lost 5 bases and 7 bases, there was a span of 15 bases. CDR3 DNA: TGTGCCAGCAGTATAGGGCCCTGGGGGGAGCAGTACTTC. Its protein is CASSIGPWGEQYF.

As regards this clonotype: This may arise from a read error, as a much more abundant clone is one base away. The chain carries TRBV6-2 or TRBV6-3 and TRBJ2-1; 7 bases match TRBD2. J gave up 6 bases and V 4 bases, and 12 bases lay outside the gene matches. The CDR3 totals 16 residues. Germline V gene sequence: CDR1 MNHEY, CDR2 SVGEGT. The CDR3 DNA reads TGTGCCAGCAGTTTCGGACTAGTGGGAGTTGTCAATGAGCAGTTCTTC. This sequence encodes CASSFGLVGVVNEQFF.

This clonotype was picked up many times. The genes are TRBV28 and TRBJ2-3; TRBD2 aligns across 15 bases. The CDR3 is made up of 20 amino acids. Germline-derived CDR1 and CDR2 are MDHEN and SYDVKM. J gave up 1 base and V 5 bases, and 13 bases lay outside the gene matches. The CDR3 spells CASSPHPGLAGGYGTDTQYF. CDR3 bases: TGTGCCAGCAGTCCGCACCCGGGACTAGCGGGGGGATACGGCACAGATACGCAGTATTTT.

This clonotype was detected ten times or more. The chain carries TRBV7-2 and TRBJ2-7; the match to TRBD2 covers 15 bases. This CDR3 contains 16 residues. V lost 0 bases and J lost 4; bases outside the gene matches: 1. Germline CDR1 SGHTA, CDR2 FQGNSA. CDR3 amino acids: CASSLAGLAGGYEQYF. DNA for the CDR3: TGTGCCAGCAGCTTAGCGGGACTAGCGGGAGGATACGAGCAGTACTTC.

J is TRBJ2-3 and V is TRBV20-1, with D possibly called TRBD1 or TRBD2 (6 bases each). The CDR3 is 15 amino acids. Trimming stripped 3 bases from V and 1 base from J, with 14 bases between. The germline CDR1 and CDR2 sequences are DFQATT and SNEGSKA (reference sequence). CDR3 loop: CSASLLGGGTDTQYF. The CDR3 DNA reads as TGCAGTGCTAGCCTCCTCGGGGGCGGCACAGATACGCAGTATTTT.

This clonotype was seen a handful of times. This CDR3 is CASSLLNIQYF. For the CDR3, the DNA is TGTGCCAGCAGCTTACTCAACATTCAGTACTTC. The V and J genes are TRBV5-5 and TRBJ2-4, with D unresolved. Germline CDR1 and CDR2: SGHKS and YYEKEE (reference sequence). The V and J ends lost 2 bases and 7 bases respectively, with 4 bases between them. The CDR3 is made up of 11 amino acids. The full variable domain, in which reference TRBV5-5 and TRBJ2-4 provide the parts outside the CDR3, is DAGVTQSPTHLIKTRGQQVTLRCSPISGHKSVSWYQQVLGQGPQFIFQYYEKEERGRGNFPDRFSARQFPNYSSELNVNALLLGDSALYLCASSLLNIQYFGAGTRLSVL.

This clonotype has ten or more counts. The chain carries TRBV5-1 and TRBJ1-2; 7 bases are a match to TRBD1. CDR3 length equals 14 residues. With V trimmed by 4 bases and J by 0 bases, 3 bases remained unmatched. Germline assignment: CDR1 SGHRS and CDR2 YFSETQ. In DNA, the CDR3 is TGCGCCAGCAGCCCAGACAGGGCTAACTATGGCTACACCTTC. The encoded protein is CASSPDRANYGYTF.

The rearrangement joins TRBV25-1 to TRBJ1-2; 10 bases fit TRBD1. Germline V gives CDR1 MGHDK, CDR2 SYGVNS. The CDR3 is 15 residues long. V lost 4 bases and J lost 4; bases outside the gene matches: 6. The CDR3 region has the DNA TGTGCCAGCAGTGCGCAAGGACAGGGGGTCTATGGCTACACCTTC. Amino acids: CASSAQGQGVYGYTF.

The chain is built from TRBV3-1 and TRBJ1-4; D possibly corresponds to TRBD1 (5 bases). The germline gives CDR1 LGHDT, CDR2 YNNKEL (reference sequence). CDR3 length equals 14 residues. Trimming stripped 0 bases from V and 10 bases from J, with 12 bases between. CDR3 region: CASSQDPRVAKLFF. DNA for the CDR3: TGTGCCAGCAGCCAAGACCCCAGGGTTGCAAAACTGTTTTTT.

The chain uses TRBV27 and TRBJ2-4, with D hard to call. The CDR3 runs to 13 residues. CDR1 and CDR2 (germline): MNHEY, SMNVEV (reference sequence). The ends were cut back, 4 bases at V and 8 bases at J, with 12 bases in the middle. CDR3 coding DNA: TGTGCCAGCAGTTCCGAAGGATGGGACATTCAGTACTTC. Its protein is CASSSEGWDIQYF.

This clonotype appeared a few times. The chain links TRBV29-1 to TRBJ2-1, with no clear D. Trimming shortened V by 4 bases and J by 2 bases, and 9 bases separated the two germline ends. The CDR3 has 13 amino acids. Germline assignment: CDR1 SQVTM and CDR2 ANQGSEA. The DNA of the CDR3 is TGCAGCGTTGCTGAGGCTACCTACAATGAGCAGTTCTTC. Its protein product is CSVAEATYNEQFF.

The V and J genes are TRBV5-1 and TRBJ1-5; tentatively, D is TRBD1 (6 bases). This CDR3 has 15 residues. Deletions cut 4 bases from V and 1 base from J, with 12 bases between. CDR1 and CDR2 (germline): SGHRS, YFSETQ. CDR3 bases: TGCGCCAGCAGCCCGGACAGTTCGAGCAATCAGCCCCAGCATTTT. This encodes CASSPDSSSNQPQHF.

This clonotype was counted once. CDR3 sequence (DNA): TGCAGTGCTTCCCGGACAGGGAGCGCCGGGGGCTACACCTTC. Its protein product is CSASRTGSAGGYTF. V and J are TRBV20-1 and TRBJ1-2; 8 nucleotides line up with TRBD1. V dropped 5 bases and J dropped 8; count of bases not matched to a gene: 13. The CDR3 loop spans 14 amino acids. Germline CDR1 and CDR2: DFQATT and SNEGSKA (reference sequence).

The CDR3 spells CASSLKGGSGTNEKLFF. The CDR3 DNA is TGTGCCAGCAGCTTGAAGGGGGGAAGTGGGACTAATGAAAAACTGTTTTTT. V usage is TRBV5-5 and J usage is TRBJ1-4, with D possibly matching TRBD1 (6 bases). This CDR3 is 17 amino acids long. The ends were cut back, 1 base at V and 2 bases at J, with 15 bases in the middle. Per germline, CDR1 SGHKS and CDR2 YYEKEE (reference sequence).

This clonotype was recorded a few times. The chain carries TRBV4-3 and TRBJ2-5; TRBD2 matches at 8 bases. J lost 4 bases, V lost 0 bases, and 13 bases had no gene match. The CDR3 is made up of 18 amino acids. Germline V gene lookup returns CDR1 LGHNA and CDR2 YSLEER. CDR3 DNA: TGCGCCAGCAGCCAAGATTTGATGGGACGAGCGGGAGTAGAGACCCAGTACTTC. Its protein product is CASSQDLMGRAGVETQYF.

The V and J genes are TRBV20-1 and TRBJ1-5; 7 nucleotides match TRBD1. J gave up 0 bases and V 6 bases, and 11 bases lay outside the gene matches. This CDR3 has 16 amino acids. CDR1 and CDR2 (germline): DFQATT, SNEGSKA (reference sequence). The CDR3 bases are TGCAGTGCCGCCCGGGACAGTCTCTATAGCAATCAGCCCCAGCATTTT. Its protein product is CSAARDSLYSNQPQHF.

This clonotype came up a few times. In DNA form, the CDR3 reads TGTGCCAGCAGTTTTGGCCAGGTCCAGACCTACGAGCAGTACTTC. It specifies CASSFGQVQTYEQYF. The V gene is TRBV27, the J gene TRBJ2-7, with D unresolved. V gave up 3 bases and J gave up 2 bases, with 14 bases separating them. CDR3 size: 15 residues. Germline V gene data show CDR1 as MNHEY and CDR2 as SMNVEV (reference sequence).

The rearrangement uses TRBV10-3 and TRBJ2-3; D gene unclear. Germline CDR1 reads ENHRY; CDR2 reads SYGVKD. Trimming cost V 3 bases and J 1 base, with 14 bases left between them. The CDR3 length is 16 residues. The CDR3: CAISDGGFYGTDTQYF. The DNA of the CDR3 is TGTGCCATCAGTGACGGTGGATTCTATGGCACAGATACGCAGTATTTT.

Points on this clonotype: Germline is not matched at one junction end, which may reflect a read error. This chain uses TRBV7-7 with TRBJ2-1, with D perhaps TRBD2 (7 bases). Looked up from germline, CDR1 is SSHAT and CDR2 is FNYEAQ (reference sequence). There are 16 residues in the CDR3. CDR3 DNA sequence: TGTGCTAGCAGCTTAGGGGGGGGAACGGTATACAATGAGCAGTTCTTC. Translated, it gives CASSLGGGTVYNEQFF.

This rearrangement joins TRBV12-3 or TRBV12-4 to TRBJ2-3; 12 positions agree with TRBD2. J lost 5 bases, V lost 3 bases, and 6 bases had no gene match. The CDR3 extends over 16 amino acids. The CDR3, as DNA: TGTGCCAGCAGTTTCCGACTAGCGGGGGTTAGAGATACGCAGTATTTT. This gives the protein CASSFRLAGVRDTQYF.